These T cell receptor beta chains were read from a single sample in a study of blood T cell repertoires in COVID-19. Clones were sequenced by immunoSEQ multiplex PCR, and TCRdb holds only the in-frame ones, with some missing. Of some 290,000 clones listed, about nine tenths are singletons. Sequencing was done on a sample of peripheral blood. The source is a woman aged 25 to 39 with COVID-19, enrolled during active disease. CDR3s include the opening cysteine and the closing phenylalanine or tryptophan. The order of the fields is J gene, V gene, CDR3 length, CDR3 protein.

TRBJ1-1,TRBV29-1,13,CSGRDRTNTEAFF
TRBJ1-2,TRBV2,14,CASQSSSANYGYTF
TRBJ2-1,TRBV20-1,11,CSAGPGDEQFF
TRBJ1-3,TRBV5-1,15,CASSSRGGMGNTIYF
TRBJ2-7,TRBV28,16,CASSLIGTGSPHEQYF
TRBJ1-1,TRBV7-9,15,CASSLHLRRDTEAFF
TRBJ2-7,TRBV2,14,CASRLAGDSYEQYF
TRBJ1-1,TRBV5-1,13,CASSRDRPTEAFF
TRBJ1-5,TRBV9,15,CASSRGGGSREPQHF
TRBJ2-2,TRBV25-1,15,CASSLQGGATGELFF
TRBJ1-5,TRBV2,12,CASAGDNQPQHF
TRBJ2-1,TRBV4-2,14,CASSKGGPSNEQFF
TRBJ2-5,TRBV20-1,11,CSAGPKETQYF
TRBJ2-3,TRBV5-4,14,CASSPDRSTDTQYF
TRBJ1-2,TRBV30,15,CAWSTSDRDWRGYTF
TRBJ2-3,TRBV6-1,15,CASSDRFTSTDTQYF
TRBJ1-2,TRBV9,12,CASSPAGDGYTF
TRBJ2-2,TRBV3-1/TRBV3-2,16,CASSPVSGNPTGELFF
TRBJ2-3,TRBV7-9,15,CASSLAASPTDTQYF
TRBJ2-1,TRBV9,15,CASSVPTSGYNEQFF
TRBJ2-5,TRBV5-1,13,CASRRGTQETQYF
TRBJ2-7,TRBV18,15,CASSPTSGSPYEQYF
TRBJ2-5,TRBV19,11,CASSMQETQYF
TRBJ2-5,TRBV5-1,16,CASSLGTTLGQETQYF
TRBJ1-1,TRBV9,15,CASSRLRRDSNEAFF
TRBJ1-2,TRBV2,14,CASSEKVGYYGYTF
TRBJ2-3,TRBV9,17,CASSIGVGDRGTDTQYF
TRBJ2-3,TRBV24-1,15,CATSELGGNTDTQYF
TRBJ2-7,TRBV5-6,15,CASSFQYRGFYEQYF
TRBJ2-3,TRBV7-9,16,CASSLRTGGITDTQYF
TRBJ2-2,TRBV15,12,CATRSRGGELFF
TRBJ2-7,TRBV27,15,CASSLGTSGKSEQYF
TRBJ1-4,TRBV18,14,CASSPAGGWEKLFF
TRBJ1-2,TRBV19,13,CASAPGQNYGYTF
TRBJ2-2,TRBV30,15,CAWSLSAGVIGELFF
TRBJ1-1,TRBV2,15,CASSEIGVGMAEAFF
TRBJ2-7,TRBV3-1/TRBV3-2,16,CASSQSGPGGAYEQYF
TRBJ1-1,TRBV6-5,10,CASGAYVAFF
TRBJ2-7,TRBV5-1,13,CASSPDRTGEQYF
TRBJ2-7,TRBV6-5,14,CASSTGTSGYEQYF
TRBJ2-7,TRBV27,14,CASTGVSYPYEQYF
TRBJ1-3,TRBV7-9,16,CASSPRGGATGNTIYF
TRBJ2-5,TRBV3-1/TRBV3-2,13,CASRSQGAETQYF
TRBJ2-6,TRBV27,16,CASSSGRLSGANVLTF
TRBJ2-7,TRBV5-1,14,CASSPGGGLDEQYF
TRBJ2-7,TRBV5-1,14,CASSLGQGAYEQYF
TRBJ2-2,TRBV5-1,19,CASSSTNIIAQFVPGELFF
TRBJ2-7,TRBV7-9,14,CASSSTHLSYEQYF
TRBJ2-1,TRBV11-2,18,CASTSSSGMGSSYNEQFF
TRBJ2-7,TRBV27,16,CASSPPRLASHYEQYF
TRBJ2-1,TRBV18,16,CASSPPALAGGGEQFF
TRBJ2-3,TRBV6-1,17,CASSEVVAGGGTDTQYF
TRBJ1-6,TRBV28,18,CASSSGSRYSRRDSPLHF
TRBJ2-3,TRBV4-2,18,CASSHLRVSGPSTDTQYF
TRBJ1-6,TRBV10-3,15,CAISEGTGGGSPLHF
TRBJ1-1,TRBV14,16,CASSQGWTGLRTEAFF
TRBJ1-5,TRBV10-3,15,CAISDGQGGNQPQHF